The entry below describes one T cell receptor (beta chain). Its antigen remains unknown. The method was immunoSEQ multiplex PCR; TCRdb's version includes in-frame clones alone and lacks a portion of them. Here the sample spans roughly 2.1 million clones, about 93% being singletons. CDR1 is LNHDA and CDR2 is SQIVND in the germline V gene (reference sequence). The CDR3 consists of 13 residues. V lost 7 bases and J lost 2, with 11 bases in between. This entry belongs to a study of shared clonotypes between healthy human individuals. Study-wide results and caveats: A generally larger estimated richness was seen in naive subsets than in memory subsets. With a few donors compared, around 5% of naive CD4 clonotypes were shared.

Naive CD8 isolation took CD45RO-negative cells positively selected for CCR7 and excluded terminally differentiated effector memory CD45RA+ cells. The study drew its donors from healthy HIV-negative adults without recent acute infections or vaccinations. The sequence derives from a man younger than 35 in good health. Some clones in this sample may be carry-over from other donors' samples. V and J are TRBV19 and TRBJ1-1; D not resolved. The sample was naive CD8+ T cells from PBMCs. The CDR3 coding sequence is TGTGCCAGTAAGGTCAGCCATAACACTGAAGCTTTCTTT. The encoded protein is CASKVSHNTEAFF.